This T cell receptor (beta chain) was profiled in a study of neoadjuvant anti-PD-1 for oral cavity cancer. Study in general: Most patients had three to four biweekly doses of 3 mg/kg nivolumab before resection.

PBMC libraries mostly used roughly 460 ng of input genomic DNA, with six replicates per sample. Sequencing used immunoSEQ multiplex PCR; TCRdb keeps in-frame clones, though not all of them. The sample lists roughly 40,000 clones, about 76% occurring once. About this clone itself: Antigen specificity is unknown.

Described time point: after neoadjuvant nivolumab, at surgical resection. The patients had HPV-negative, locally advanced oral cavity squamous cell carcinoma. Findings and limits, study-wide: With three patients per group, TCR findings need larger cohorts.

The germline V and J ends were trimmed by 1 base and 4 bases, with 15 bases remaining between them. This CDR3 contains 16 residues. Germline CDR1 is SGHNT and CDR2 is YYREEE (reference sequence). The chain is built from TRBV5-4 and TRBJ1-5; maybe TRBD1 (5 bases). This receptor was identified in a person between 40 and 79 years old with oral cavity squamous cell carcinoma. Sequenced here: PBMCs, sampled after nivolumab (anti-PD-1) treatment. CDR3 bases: TGTGCCAGCAGCTTGACTGGCTTAGGGGAGAATCAGCCCCAGCATTTT. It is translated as CASSLTGLGENQPQHF.